This TCR beta chain stems from a study of T cell responses to AZD1222 COVID-19 vaccine. Using immunoSEQ multiplex PCR, the repertoire was profiled, and TCRdb retains in-frame clones only, with some absent. The repertoire has more than 85,000 clones, 86% of them found once; the top ten carry 4% to 6%. Germline CDR1 is MNHEY and CDR2 is SVGAGI. This CDR3 region has 15 residues. V was shortened by 2 bases and J by 1 base, with 11 bases between the two germline ends. The sample here was peripheral blood, taken on day 0 of AZD1222 vaccination. The V gene is TRBV6-5, the J gene TRBJ1-1; D unresolved. This receptor was identified in an adult in good health. The CDR3 DNA reads TGTGCCAGCAGTTACGGCCTCTTGGGGAACACTGAAGCTTTCTTT. This codes for CASSYGLLGNTEAFF.